Listed here are 13 T cell receptor beta chains from one sample, sequenced in a study of blood T cell repertoires in COVID-19. Profiled with immunoSEQ multiplex PCR; TCRdb holds only in-frame clones, not every one. The data show over 200,000 clones, around 87% seen once. Sample: peripheral blood. All receptors come from a woman between 45 and 65 years old with acute or convalescent COVID-19.

The gene calls are TRBV28 and TRBJ2-7, with 11 bases that match TRBD2. From germline, CDR1 is MDHEN and CDR2 SYDVKM. The trim removed 9 bases at V and 3 bases at J, leaving 4 bases unmatched. CDR3 length: 13 amino acids. CDR3 in amino acids: CASGTSGYYEQYF. The CDR3 DNA reads TGTGCCAGTGGGACTAGCGGATACTACGAGCAGTACTTC.

The chain combines TRBV5-1 with TRBJ1-3, with TRBD1 as a possible D gene (5 bases). V dropped 0 bases and J dropped 0 bases, with 10 bases sitting between them. The CDR3 runs 16 residues. CDR1 and CDR2 from the germline V gene are SGHRS and YFSETQ. The CDR3 region has the DNA TGCGCCAGCAGCTTGGCCGGACACCTCTCTGGAAACACCATATATTTT. Its protein is CASSLAGHLSGNTIYF.

The chain is built from TRBV2 and TRBJ1-6; 8 bases map to TRBD1. V trimming: 5 bases; J trimming: 10 bases; junction bases outside the gene matches: 4. The length of the CDR3 is 13 residues. Germline CDR1 SNHLY, CDR2 FYNNEI. The CDR3 DNA follows: TGTGCCAGCAGTACAGGGGGGTCCTCACCCCTCCACTTT. Residues: CASSTGGSSPLHF.

This clone was recorded a few times. This chain connects TRBV5-1 to TRBJ2-7, with 11 bases matching TRBD2. V was pared by 5 bases and J by 5 bases, with 15 bases of the junction left unmatched. Germline V gene lookup returns CDR1 SGHRS and CDR2 YFSETQ. The CDR3 is made up of 17 amino acids. CDR3 region: CASRRDITSGSFNEQYF. The CDR3 DNA reads as TGCGCCAGCAGGCGGGATATTACTAGCGGGAGTTTCAACGAGCAGTACTTC.

This sequence joins TRBV18 and TRBJ2-7, with 9 positions matching TRBD1. The CDR3 extends over 14 amino acids. Per the germline V gene, CDR1 is KGHSH and CDR2 is LQKENI. Trimming cost V 6 bases and J 6 bases; bases outside gene matches: 9. CDR3 sequence reads: CASSRQGGTGEQYF. The CDR3 DNA is TGTGCCAGCTCCAGACAGGGGGGAACGGGCGAGCAGTACTTC.

The chain carries TRBV7-9 and TRBJ2-7, with 7 bases identical to TRBD1. The CDR3 contains 15 residues. The germline V gene has CDR1 SEHNR and CDR2 FQNEAQ (reference sequence). V trimming: 1 base; J trimming: 3 bases; junction bases outside the gene matches: 6. CDR3 nucleotide sequence: TGTGCCAGCAGCTTAGGCTTCCGACAGGGCTACGAGCAGTACTTC. Its translation is CASSLGFRQGYEQYF.

The chain carries TRBV13 and TRBJ2-7, with 11 bases identical to TRBD2. This CDR3 comprises 16 residues. The V segment lost 5 bases and the J segment 0 bases; nucleotides outside the gene matches: 6. Germline CDR1 and CDR2: PRHDT and FYEKMQ (reference sequence). In nucleotides, the CDR3 is TGTGCCAGCAGCCTCCAGACTAGCGGGAACTCCTACGAGCAGTACTTC. Amino acid sequence: CASSLQTSGNSYEQYF. Full variable domain (outside the CDR3, taken from reference TRBV13 and TRBJ2-7): AAGVIQSPRHLIKEKRETATLKCYPIPRHDTVYWYQQGPGQDPQFLISFYEKMQSDKGSIPDRFSAQQFSDYHSELNMSSLELGDSALYFCASSLQTSGNSYEQYFGPGTRLTVT.

This clone was counted a few times. V gene TRBV7-2 combines with J gene TRBJ1-3; D unclear. Trimming took off 5 bases at V and 2 bases at J, with 13 bases between the two ends. The CDR3 runs to 15 residues. CDR1 is SGHTA and CDR2 is FQGNSA in the germline V gene. CDR3 nucleotide sequence: TGTGCCAGCAGCCCCGTGGGCGCAGCTGGAAACACCATATATTTT. Translation: CASSPVGAAGNTIYF.

The chain couples TRBV28 to TRBJ1-6; the match to TRBD1 covers 7 bases. Trimming cost V 3 bases and J 7 bases; bases outside gene matches: 12. This CDR3 contains 17 residues. In germline, CDR1 is MDHEN, CDR2 SYDVKM. The CDR3 DNA is TGTGCCAGCAGTTTCCCCTCAGGGGGGAGGCAGAATTCACCCCTCCACTTT. This codes for CASSFPSGGRQNSPLHF.

V gene TRBV6-5 combines with J gene TRBJ2-7; TRBD1 matches 9 bases. Trimming removed 0 bases from V and 2 bases from J; junction bases left unmatched: 2. The CDR3 extends over 15 amino acids. Germline-derived CDR1 and CDR2 are MNHEY and SVGAGI. The CDR3: CASSYSTGGTYEQYF. CDR3 nucleotides: TGTGCCAGCAGTTACTCGACAGGGGGGACCTACGAGCAGTACTTC.

This chain joins TRBV9 and TRBJ2-1; the match to TRBD2 covers 10 bases. The germline V gene encodes CDR1 SGDLS and CDR2 YYNGEE. V was clipped by 1 base and J by 9 bases; unmatched bases: 7. The CDR3 contains 15 residues. CDR3 in amino acids: CASSVQAGGSREQFF. CDR3 in DNA: TGTGCCAGCAGCGTACAAGCGGGAGGGTCGCGTGAGCAGTTCTTC.

A word on this clone: It is unclear where the CDR3 begins or ends on the DNA, so no DNA is shown, and the CDR3 is as TCRdb lists it. This chain connects TRBV21-1 to TRBJ1-6. TRBV21-1 represents a pseudogene. The CDR3 length equals 13 residues, ends included. CDR3 protein: CASSNWGRGNSHF.

A single count supports this clone. The V call is TRBV7-2, the J call TRBJ2-2, with D tentatively TRBD1 (6 bases). V was pared by 7 bases and J by 4 bases, with 16 bases between. The germline CDR1 and CDR2 sequences are SGHTA and FQGNSA. The CDR3 has 15 residues. CDR3 coding DNA: TGTGCCAGCAACCCCAGGTCAGGGGTCACCGGGGAGCTGTTTTTT. Protein: CASNPRSGVTGELFF.